The 20 T cell receptor beta chains given below trace back to one sample, sequenced in a study of blood T cell repertoires in COVID-19. TCRdb's table, derived via immunoSEQ multiplex PCR, lists solely in-frame clones and lacks some. The sample yields fewer than 250,000 clones, around nine tenths seen once. The sample taken for sequencing was PBMCs or T cells enriched from blood (not recorded which). The receptor source for this set is a woman aged 45-60 years with acute COVID-19.

This chain connects TRBV28 to TRBJ2-7; a possible D gene is TRBD1 (6 bases). With 4 bases removed from V and 4 bases from J, the gap between germline ends came to 20 bases. The germline gives CDR1 MDHEN, CDR2 SYDVKM. The CDR3 covers 16 residues. In DNA form, the CDR3 reads TGTGCCAGCAGTTCAGGGTGGTTCGGACAGACGTACGAGCAGTACTTC. Its protein product is CASSSGWFGQTYEQYF.

The gene calls are TRBV7-3 and TRBJ2-3; 9 bases are shared with TRBD2. Germline-derived CDR1 and CDR2 are SGHTA and FQGTGA. This CDR3 region has 16 residues. Trimming took 2 bases from V and 2 from J; bases not matched to a gene: 5. The CDR3 loop is CASSLGTSLSTDTQYF. CDR3 nucleotides: TGTGCCAGCAGCTTAGGGACTAGCCTTTCCACAGATACGCAGTATTTT.

This chain joins TRBV18 and TRBJ2-1, with D hard to call. Germline assignment: CDR1 KGHSH and CDR2 LQKENI. This CDR3 comprises 15 residues. Between the trimmed V and J ends, which lost 0 bases and 2 bases, there was a span of 8 bases. The CDR3 nucleotides are TGTGCCAGCTCACCACCGTCGCCGGCCTACAATGAGCAGTTCTTC. This codes for CASSPPSPAYNEQFF.

The chain combines TRBV3-1 (or the pseudogene TRBV3-2) with TRBJ2-7; 10 bases are shared with TRBD2. Per the germline V gene, CDR1 is LGHDT and CDR2 is YNNKEL (reference sequence). CDR3 length: 15 amino acids. The trim removed 4 bases at V and 5 bases at J, leaving 8 bases unmatched. The CDR3 loop is CASSLSAGGPNEQYF. Here the CDR3 DNA reads TGTGCCAGCAGCCTCTCAGCGGGAGGGCCGAACGAGCAGTACTTC.

V usage is TRBV27 and J usage is TRBJ2-7; 8 bases agree with TRBD1. The V gene's germline CDR1 is MNHEY and CDR2 SMNVEV (reference sequence). The CDR3 is 14 residues long. V shed 8 bases, J shed 4 bases, and the junction held 10 bases outside the gene matches. The CDR3 loop is CASAPTRGQYEQYF. The CDR3 bases are TGTGCCAGCGCCCCAACCAGGGGGCAGTACGAGCAGTACTTC.

V is TRBV19 and J is TRBJ2-2, with TRBD2 identical over 11 bases. The CDR3 spans 16 residues. Germline values: CDR1 LNHDA, CDR2 SQIVND (reference sequence). Trimming took 4 bases from V and 3 from J; bases not matched to a gene: 4. The CDR3 reads CASSKPSGRYTGELFF. The CDR3 DNA reads as TGTGCCAGTAGTAAGCCTAGCGGGAGGTACACCGGGGAGCTGTTTTTT. The variable domain in full, with the rest retrieved from reference TRBV19 and TRBJ2-2, is DGGITQSPKYLFRKEGQNVTLSCEQNLNHDAMYWYRQDPGQGLRLIYYSQIVNDFQKGDIAEGYSVSREKKESFPLTVTSAQKNPTAFYLCASSKPSGRYTGELFFGEGSRLTVL.

At least ten counts were recorded for this clone. The chain recombines TRBV27 with TRBJ2-1; D may be TRBD2 (6 bases). From germline, CDR1 is MNHEY and CDR2 SMNVEV (reference sequence). V was clipped by 5 bases and J by 6 bases, with 14 bases between them. This CDR3 is built from 14 residues. The chain's CDR3 is CASSPGTHGNEQFF. DNA of the CDR3: TGTGCCAGCAGTCCAGGGACTCATGGCAATGAGCAGTTCTTC.

V gene TRBV3-1 (or the pseudogene TRBV3-2) combines with J gene TRBJ2-2; 8 nucleotides align to TRBD1. CDR3 length: 14 amino acids. With V trimmed by 7 bases and J by 0 bases, 1 base remained unmatched. Germline-derived CDR1 and CDR2 are LGHDT and YNNKEL (reference sequence). In DNA, the CDR3 is TGTGCCAGCACGACAGGGGCGAACACCGGGGAGCTGTTTTTT. Translated, it gives CASTTGANTGELFF.

The chain carries TRBV15 and TRBJ1-2; D uncertain. This CDR3 has 13 residues. Germline assignment: CDR1 LNHNV and CDR2 YYDKDF (reference sequence). The ends were cut back, 4 bases at V and 7 bases at J, with 13 bases in the middle. The CDR3 region is CATSTGIKGGYTF. As DNA, the CDR3 is TGTGCCACCAGCACCGGGATCAAGGGTGGCTACACCTTC.

Comments on this clone: One end of the junction does not line up with germline, which may come from a read error. The chain joins TRBV7-7 to TRBJ2-2; D not certain. The CDR3 totals 13 residues. Germline loops: CDR1 SSHAT, CDR2 FNYEAQ (reference sequence). CDR3 nucleotides: TGTGCTAGCAGCTCGACCAGGTCCGGGGAGCTGTTTTTT. Translating it yields CASSSTRSGELFF. Complete variable domain (other parts from reference TRBV7-7 and TRBJ2-2): GAGVSQSPRYKVTKRGQDVTLRCDPISSHATLYWYQQALGQGPEFLTYFNYEAQPDKSGLPSDRFSAERPEGSISTLTIQRTEQRDSAMYRCASSSTRSGELFFGEGSRLTVL.

The rearrangement links TRBV11-2 to TRBJ1-3; 7 bases map to TRBD1. Germline trimming cut 9 bases from V and 0 bases from J; bases unmatched to any gene: 8. The length of the CDR3 is 15 residues. Germline lookup yields CDR1 SGHAT and CDR2 FQNNGV. CDR3 in amino acids: CASTGQPYSGNTIYF. In DNA, the CDR3 is TGTGCCAGTACGGGACAGCCATACTCTGGAAACACCATATATTTT.

The V and J genes are TRBV28 and TRBJ2-5, with a tentative D call TRBD1 (6 bases). Trimming took 6 bases from V and 0 from J, leaving 14 bases between them. The CDR3 is 15 amino acids. The V gene's germline CDR1 is MDHEN and CDR2 SYDVKM. The CDR3 here is CASSNPRGNQETQYF. The CDR3 region has the DNA TGTGCCAGCAGCAACCCTAGGGGGAACCAAGAGACCCAGTACTTC.

This CDR3 is CASSFLAGVPDTQYF. In DNA, the CDR3 is TGTGCCAGCAGTTTCCTAGCGGGAGTCCCAGATACGCAGTATTTT. The V gene is TRBV28, the J gene TRBJ2-3; TRBD2 aligns across 10 bases. V gave up 3 bases and J gave up 4 bases; unmatched junction bases: 4. Germline V lookup: CDR1 MDHEN, CDR2 SYDVKM. CDR3 length: 15 residues.

This clone was seen a few times. This chain connects TRBV30 to TRBJ1-1, with D unresolved. CDR1 is GTSNPN, CDR2 SVGIG, per germline (reference sequence). CDR3 length: 11 residues. V lost 0 bases and J lost 7, with 6 bases in between. CDR3 bases: TGTGCCTGGAGTGTACGCAGTGAAGCTTTCTTT. Translation: CAWSVRSEAFF. Together with reference TRBV30 and TRBJ1-1, the CDR3 gives the full variable domain: SQTIHQWPATLVQPVGSPLSLECTVEGTSNPNLYWYRQAAGRGLQLLFYSVGIGQISSEVPQNLSASRPQDRQFILSSKKLLLSDSGFYLCAWSVRSEAFFGQGTRLTVV.

The rearrangement uses TRBV11-2 and TRBJ2-7, with D perhaps matching TRBD1 (5 bases). The V and J ends lost 2 bases and 3 bases respectively, with 8 bases between them. This CDR3 region has 13 residues. Germline V lookup: CDR1 SGHAT, CDR2 FQNNGV. The CDR3, as DNA: TGTGCCAGCAGCTTACGACAGTACTACGAGCAGTACTTC. Its translation is CASSLRQYYEQYF.

CDR3 region: CASSRRLAGVGAGELFF. The CDR3 nucleotides are TGTGCCAGCAGCCGCAGACTAGCGGGAGTGGGAGCCGGGGAGCTGTTTTTT. The chain has TRBV5-4 and TRBJ2-2; TRBD2 matches at 12 bases. The CDR3 contains 17 residues. Per germline, CDR1 SGHNT and CDR2 YYREEE (reference sequence). V was clipped by 4 bases and J by 6 bases; unmatched bases: 10.

This chain links TRBV18 with TRBJ2-7, with D possibly TRBD1 on 6 matching bases. Trimming shortened V by 3 bases and J by 0 bases, and 12 bases separated the two germline ends. This CDR3 is 15 amino acids long. Germline lookup yields CDR1 KGHSH and CDR2 LQKENI. CDR3 sequence (DNA): TGTGCCAGCTCACCGCGAAACAGGGACTCCTACGAGCAGTACTTC. It encodes CASSPRNRDSYEQYF. Variable domain in full (rest from reference TRBV18 and TRBJ2-7): NAGVMQNPRHLVRRRGQEARLRCSPMKGHSHVYWYRQLPEEGLKFMVYLQKENIIDESGMPKERFSAEFPKEGPSILRIQQVVRGDSAAYFCASSPRNRDSYEQYFGPGTRLTVT.

The rearrangement links TRBV19 to TRBJ2-1, with a tentative D call TRBD2 (7 bases). The germline gives CDR1 LNHDA, CDR2 SQIVND (reference sequence). V lost 3 bases and J lost 9, with 12 bases in between. The CDR3 is 13 amino acids. Here the CDR3 reads CASSMSGGGEQFF. CDR3 bases: TGTGCCAGTAGTATGTCGGGGGGCGGTGAGCAGTTCTTC.

The chain joins TRBV5-1 to TRBJ1-2, with D possibly TRBD1 on 5 matching bases. The V end lost 1 base, the J end lost 4 bases, and 5 bases lay between the germline ends. This CDR3 is 12 amino acids long. The germline V gene has CDR1 SGHRS and CDR2 YFSETQ. CDR3 sequence: CASSLQGYGYTF. The CDR3 nucleotides are TGCGCCAGCAGCTTGCAGGGCTATGGCTACACCTTC.

This chain connects TRBV5-4 to TRBJ2-5; D is ambiguous. Trimming took 2 bases from V and 4 from J, leaving 3 bases between them. The CDR3 runs 11 residues. Looked up from germline, CDR1 is SGHNT and CDR2 is YYREEE (reference sequence). This CDR3 reads CASSFRETQYF. DNA for the CDR3: TGTGCCAGCAGCTTTAGAGAGACCCAGTACTTC.